The clone carrying this TCR beta chain was counted at least ten times. Its specificity is not known. Reasons for excluding patients were uncontrolled infection, other autoimmune disease, pregnancy or lactation. The blood sample predates any ophthalmopathy symptoms, coming from first hyperthyroidism diagnosis. PBMCs were derived from 7.5 to 10 ml fresh peripheral blood. Germline values: CDR1 DFQATT, CDR2 SNEGSKA (reference sequence). Trimming took 0 bases from V and 7 from J, leaving 3 bases between them. The CDR3 extends over 11 amino acids. This specimen belongs to a study of T cells in Graves' hyperthyroidism and ophthalmopathy. Findings and caveats of the study: Ophthalmopathy was identified by the model a median around 5.9 months ahead of onset.

What was amplified from RNA transcripts were TCR beta CDR3 regions. The HTBI primer set served for first-round RT-PCR of the TCR CDR3. Using its own MiXCR run on the multiplex PCR reads, TCRdb lists one record per CDR3 protein. The sample has about 160,000 distinct CDR3 sequences; around 8.9% are singletons. Sequenced input: blood. This TCR was recovered from a woman between 18 and 30 years old with Graves' hyperthyroidism that later progressed to Graves' ophthalmopathy. This chain uses TRBV20-1 with TRBJ1-4; D remains unclear. The CDR3 bases are TGCAGTGCTAGAGATCTTGAAAAACTGTTTTTT. This sequence encodes CSARDLEKLFF.